The source of this T cell receptor (beta chain) is a study of T cell responses to AZD1222 COVID-19 vaccine. Study-level points and caveats: No repertoire was sampled before or during the peak T cell response, only after it. At baseline, seropositivity was found in only six or seven AZD1222 recipients.

The assay was immunoSEQ multiplex PCR, and TCRdb's table has in-frame clones only and misses some. In the table there are 65,000 to 80,000 clones, around 87% of which are singletons. CDR3 length: 13 residues. The V gene lost 9 bases and the J gene lost 6 bases, with 18 bases spanning the gap. Germline assignment: CDR1 MNHEY and CDR2 SVGAGI. Of note for this clone: The antigen is undetermined.

The chain is built from TRBV6-5 and TRBJ2-7, with D possibly TRBD2 on 6 matching bases. The sample in question was peripheral blood, obtained on day 0 of AZD1222 vaccination. The sequence was obtained from an adult in good health. CDR3 loop: CASRMEGTGEQYF. CDR3 DNA sequence: TGTGCCAGTCGGATGGAGGGAACTGGCGAGCAGTACTTC.